This TCR beta chain was sequenced in a study of blood T cells in healthy people across ages. A second about 7 to 12 cycle PCR used barcoded and J-beta primers. TCRdb redid the calling of the 5' RACE reads with MiXCR, one entry per CDR3 protein. Here the sample spans around 1.5 million distinct CDR3 sequences, about 35% being singletons. This clonotype showed up just a few times. The antigen remains unidentified. The study's findings and limits: Shifts in expanded clonotypes may have been confounded by donor CMV status, which was unknown.

Trimming took off 4 bases at V and 5 bases at J, with 20 bases between the two ends. This CDR3 comprises 16 residues. Germline V gene data show CDR1 as PRHDT and CDR2 as FYEKMQ (reference sequence). What was sequenced was blood. This chain joins TRBV13 and TRBJ2-5; D gene uncertain. The TCR was taken from a woman aged 25 to 39 in good health. The DNA of the CDR3 is TGTGCCAGCAGCTCCGCCCTGGAGTGGCTCGAGGAGACCCAGTACTTC. This sequence encodes CASSSALEWLEETQYF.